Each of the 30 T cell receptor beta chains below was sequenced from the same sample in a study of T cells in localized non-small cell lung cancer. The data were produced by immunoSEQ multiplex PCR, yet TCRdb's version contains in-frame clones alone and is incomplete. The data contain approximately 12,000 clones, around four fifths of them singletons. Sample: peripheral blood, taken before any cancer treatment. All receptors derive from a male donor at least 60 years old with stage I lung adenocarcinoma.

V usage is TRBV11-3 and J usage is TRBJ1-6, with D possibly TRBD1 on 5 matching bases. Germline lookup yields CDR1 SGHNT and CDR2 YENEEA. The germline V and J ends were trimmed by 3 bases and 7 bases, with 10 bases remaining between them. This CDR3 has 14 residues. CDR3 nucleotide sequence: TGTGCCAGCAGCTTTGGAGGGGTCAATTCACCCCTCCACTTT. This translates into CASSFGGVNSPLHF.

This chain joins TRBV5-5 and TRBJ1-5; D not resolved. V lost 5 bases to trimming and J lost 6 bases, with 15 bases between them. This CDR3 region has 14 residues. Germline V gene sequence: CDR1 SGHKS, CDR2 YYEKEE (reference sequence). CDR3 coding DNA: TGTGCCAGCAGGAAAGATATGGATGCTCAGCCCCAGCATTTT. It specifies CASRKDMDAQPQHF.

The chain joins TRBV7-9 to TRBJ2-5; TRBD2 agrees at 9 bases. CDR1 is SEHNR and CDR2 is FQNEAQ in the germline V gene (reference sequence). The ends lost 0 bases at V and 8 bases at J; junction bases unmatched: 1. The CDR3 consists of 13 residues. CDR3 DNA sequence: TGTGCCAGCAGCTTAGCACTAGCGGGTACCCAGTACTTC. Its protein product is CASSLALAGTQYF.

This rearrangement joins TRBV5-6 to TRBJ2-5; TRBD1 agrees at 7 bases. The CDR3 is 15 amino acids. Trimming at V came to 1 base and at J to 1 base, leaving 4 bases not matched to a gene. CDR1 is SGHDT and CDR2 is YYEEEE in the germline V gene. CDR3 protein: CASSLYRGSQETQYF. DNA for the CDR3: TGTGCCAGCAGCTTGTACAGGGGCTCCCAAGAGACCCAGTACTTC.

Only a few counts were recorded for this clone. The CDR3 DNA sequence: TGTGCCAGTAGTATTTGGGGGGGCACTGAAGCTTTCTTT. Translation: CASSIWGGTEAFF. The V and J genes are TRBV19 and TRBJ1-1, with D possibly being TRBD1 (5 bases). This CDR3 contains 13 residues. The ends were cut back, 3 bases at V and 4 bases at J, with 9 bases in the middle. The germline gives CDR1 LNHDA, CDR2 SQIVND (reference sequence). Together with reference TRBV19 and TRBJ1-1, the CDR3 gives the full variable domain: DGGITQSPKYLFRKEGQNVTLSCEQNLNHDAMYWYRQDPGQGLRLIYYSQIVNDFQKGDIAEGYSVSREKKESFPLTVTSAQKNPTAFYLCASSIWGGTEAFFGQGTRLTVV.

V and J are TRBV4-1 and TRBJ2-1; 8 positions agree with TRBD2. The CDR3 length is 19 residues. The junction had 18 bases not matched to a gene; V was cut back by 1 base and J by 7 bases. Germline V CDR1 and CDR2: MGHRA, YSYEKL. CDR3: CASSQAPTSGALRGNEQFF. DNA of the CDR3: TGCGCCAGCAGCCAAGCTCCTACTAGCGGAGCCCTCCGTGGGAATGAGCAGTTCTTC.

The genes are TRBV27 and TRBJ2-4, with TRBD2 as a possible D gene (7 bases). The CDR3 sequence is 16 residues long. Trimming removed 4 bases at V and 5 bases at J, with 18 bases between. Germline V gene data show CDR1 as MNHEY and CDR2 as SMNVEV (reference sequence). The CDR3 is CASSSYGGALQNIQYF. The CDR3 DNA follows: TGTGCCAGCAGTTCGTATGGGGGGGCGCTTCAAAACATTCAGTACTTC.

This chain links TRBV29-1 with TRBJ2-1; D is perhaps TRBD2 (6 bases). Germline V gene lookup returns CDR1 SQVTM and CDR2 ANQGSEA. V was shortened by 3 bases and J by 12 bases, with 12 bases between the two germline ends. The CDR3 has 11 amino acids. The CDR3 spells CSVEGLGRQFF. CDR3 bases: TGCAGCGTTGAGGGACTCGGTAGGCAGTTCTTC.

The chain recombines TRBV6-5 with TRBJ1-1, with D possibly matching TRBD1 (6 bases). Looked up from germline, CDR1 is MNHEY and CDR2 is SVGAGI. Trimming removed 6 bases from V and 1 base from J, with 12 bases in between. The CDR3 is 14 residues long. This chain's CDR3 is CASRAVDRNTEAFF. CDR3 DNA sequence: TGTGCCAGCAGAGCTGTGGACAGGAACACTGAAGCTTTCTTT.

This chain joins TRBV6-5 and TRBJ1-5; TRBD1 is a possible D gene (5 bases). V was trimmed by 7 bases and J by 7 bases, leaving 14 bases between them. This CDR3 contains 13 residues. From germline, CDR1 is MNHEY and CDR2 SVGAGI. CDR3 coding DNA: TGTGCCAGCATGCCCGGGGGACGACAGCCCCAGCATTTT. Amino acids: CASMPGGRQPQHF.

V gene TRBV7-8 combines with J gene TRBJ2-1; D unresolved. V was clipped by 6 bases and J by 15 bases, with 24 bases between them. Per the germline V gene, CDR1 is SGHVS and CDR2 is FQNEAQ. The CDR3 has 14 amino acids. Here the CDR3 reads CASSNRRTEVPWFF. In nucleotides, the CDR3 is TGTGCCAGCAGTAATCGTAGAACAGAGGTGCCCTGGTTCTTC.

The V call is TRBV29-1, the J call TRBJ2-2; D assignment may be TRBD1 or TRBD2 (5 bases each). Germline V lookup: CDR1 SQVTM, CDR2 ANQGSEA. This CDR3 comprises 15 residues. Between the trimmed V and J ends, which lost 4 bases and 2 bases, there was a span of 14 bases. The DNA for the CDR3 is TGCAGCGTTGCGGGGCTACAAGACAACACCGGGGAGCTGTTTTTT. Translation gives CSVAGLQDNTGELFF.

V gene TRBV29-1 combines with J gene TRBJ2-3, with D unclear. From germline, CDR1 is SQVTM and CDR2 ANQGSEA. The CDR3 covers 13 residues. Trimming removed 7 bases at V and 3 bases at J, with 14 bases between. The CDR3 protein is CSDSGLRTDTQYF. The DNA of the CDR3 is TGCAGCGACTCGGGCCTACGGACAGATACGCAGTATTTT.

The V gene is TRBV21-1, the J gene TRBJ2-5; the table gives TRBD2 as D, unverified against the DNA. TRBV21-1 is given as a pseudogene. The CDR3 covers 13 residues. CDR3 region: CASSKEREETQYF. CDR3 DNA: TGTGCCAGCAGCAAAGAGAGGGAAGAGACCCAGTACTTC.

The rearrangement uses TRBV7-9 and TRBJ1-2; tentatively, D is TRBD1 (6 bases). The V end lost 3 bases, the J end lost 4 bases, and 12 bases lay between the germline ends. This CDR3 has 14 amino acids. Germline values: CDR1 SEHNR, CDR2 FQNEAQ (reference sequence). The CDR3 region has the DNA TGTGCCAGCAGCTTTGGGGGGCTCGGCTATGGCTACACCTTC. Its protein product is CASSFGGLGYGYTF.

V usage is TRBV5-1 and J usage is TRBJ2-7, with no clear D. The length of the CDR3 is 14 residues. Germline CDR1 reads SGHRS; CDR2 reads YFSETQ. V was cut by 0 bases and J by 2 bases, with 9 bases left in between. CDR3 sequence (DNA): TGCGCCAGCAGCTTGGGGCAACTAACCTACGAGCAGTACTTC. This encodes CASSLGQLTYEQYF.

This clone was found a few times. The chain's CDR3 is CASSFGASGRADTQYF. The CDR3 DNA sequence: TGTGCCAGCAGCTTCGGGGCTAGCGGGAGGGCAGATACGCAGTATTTT. This rearrangement joins TRBV7-4 to TRBJ2-3; TRBD2 matches 12 bases. The germline CDR1 and CDR2 sequences are SGHVT and SQSDAQ. Trimming took 3 bases from V and 4 from J; bases not matched to a gene: 5. The CDR3 is 16 amino acids.

A word on this clone: Germline and junction disagree at one end, which may indicate a read error. The chain joins TRBV7-9 to TRBJ2-3; 9 bases line up with TRBD2. The CDR3 is 14 amino acids. CDR1 and CDR2 from the germline V gene are SEHNR and FQNEAQ (reference sequence). The CDR3 DNA is TGTGCCAGCAGCCTAGCGGGAACAGAAGGTACGCAGTATTTT. It encodes CASSLAGTEGTQYF.

This clone has only a few counts. The rearrangement joins TRBV6-6 to TRBJ1-1; D gene unclear. The V and J ends lost 4 bases and 11 bases respectively, with 14 bases between them. Germline values: CDR1 MNHNY, CDR2 SVGAGI (reference sequence). This CDR3 contains 12 residues. This CDR3 is CASSSLTSGAFF. The CDR3 bases are TGTGCCAGCAGTTCCCTTACTTCGGGGGCTTTCTTT.

The chain recombines TRBV18 with TRBJ2-2, with D possibly being TRBD2 (6 bases). The V end was cut by 1 base, the J end by 5 bases, with 11 bases between. The CDR3 loop spans 15 amino acids. The V gene's germline CDR1 is KGHSH and CDR2 LQKENI. The CDR3 DNA reads as TGTGCCAGCTCACCACAAGAGCGGGTGACCGGGGAGCTGTTTTTT. It yields the protein CASSPQERVTGELFF. Full variable domain (remainder filled in from reference TRBV18 and TRBJ2-2): NAGVMQNPRHLVRRRGQEARLRCSPMKGHSHVYWYRQLPEEGLKFMVYLQKENIIDESGMPKERFSAEFPKEGPSILRIQQVVRGDSAAYFCASSPQERVTGELFFGEGSRLTVL.

The chain carries TRBV5-1 and TRBJ2-1; 10 bases align to TRBD2. Trimming removed 7 bases from V and 2 bases from J; junction bases left unmatched: 12. CDR1 is SGHRS and CDR2 is YFSETQ in the germline V gene. The CDR3 has 17 amino acids. DNA of the CDR3: TGCGCCAGCTGCCGGACTAGCGGCCGCCCCACCTACAATGAGCAGTTCTTC. It is translated as CASCRTSGRPTYNEQFF.

A note on this clone: Other DNA sequences in the same sample also yield this CDR3. The J gene is TRBJ1-1, the V gene TRBV11-2; D ambiguous. This CDR3 comprises 13 residues. Germline V gene data show CDR1 as SGHAT and CDR2 as FQNNGV. With 9 bases removed from V and 0 bases from J, the gap between germline ends came to 11 bases. The CDR3, as DNA: TGTGCCAGTAGCCCCGGATTGAACACTGAAGCTTTCTTT. Translating it yields CASSPGLNTEAFF.

J is TRBJ2-3 and V is TRBV5-1; D perhaps matches TRBD1 (6 bases). From germline, CDR1 is SGHRS and CDR2 YFSETQ. This CDR3 region has 12 residues. Trimming stripped 6 bases from V and 5 bases from J, with 10 bases between. The CDR3: CASKGGKDTQYF. In DNA, the CDR3 is TGCGCCAGCAAAGGGGGAAAAGATACGCAGTATTTT.

This clone has only one observation. At one boundary the junction diverges from the germline segment, which might be a read error. This chain uses TRBV5-3 with TRBJ1-1; D is undetermined. TRBV5-3 is known as an ORF, though its function is uncertain. The CDR3 runs 15 residues. The CDR3 DNA reads as TGTGCCAGCAGCTTAAACACCGGTTTGAACACTGAAGCTTTCTTT. It translates to CASSLNTGLNTEAFF.

The chain couples TRBV4-1 to TRBJ2-5, with 8 bases that match TRBD2. This CDR3 contains 16 residues. Germline loops: CDR1 MGHRA, CDR2 YSYEKL. J was trimmed by 5 bases and V by 1 base; bases with no gene match: 9. The CDR3 is CASSQGVAGLGETQYF. CDR3 sequence (DNA): TGCGCCAGCAGCCAAGGGGTAGCGGGACTCGGCGAGACCCAGTACTTC.

The chain carries TRBV6-1 and TRBJ2-3, with D possibly matching TRBD2 (6 bases). In germline, CDR1 is MNHNS, CDR2 SASEGT. This CDR3 contains 11 residues. The V gene lost 10 bases and the J gene lost 4 bases, with 9 bases spanning the gap. The CDR3 nucleotides are TGTGCCACGGGGGAGGCAGATACGCAGTATTTT. Residues: CATGEADTQYF.

The chain joins TRBV7-3 to TRBJ2-5, with 9 bases aligning to TRBD2. V lost 0 bases to trimming and J lost 5 bases; unmatched junction nucleotides: 4. The CDR3 is 15 amino acids. The germline CDR1 and CDR2 sequences are SGHTA and FQGTGA. This chain's CDR3 is CASSLTGLASETQYF. DNA of the CDR3: TGTGCCAGCAGCTTAACGGGACTAGCATCTGAGACCCAGTACTTC.

V usage is TRBV7-6 and J usage is TRBJ2-1; the match to TRBD2 covers 15 bases. Germline assignment: CDR1 SGHVS and CDR2 FNYEAQ. Losses at the gene ends were 5 bases for V and 9 bases for J; bases not matched to a gene: 8. The CDR3 totals 16 residues. The CDR3 protein is CASSPGLAGGGGEQFF. As DNA, the CDR3 is TGTGCCAGCAGCCCAGGACTAGCGGGAGGGGGGGGTGAGCAGTTCTTC.

The CDR3 loop reads CASSLNNYNEQFF. The CDR3 DNA reads as TGTGCCAGCAGCTTAAATAACTACAATGAGCAGTTCTTC. This chain connects TRBV11-2 to TRBJ2-1, with no clear D. The CDR3 covers 13 residues. The germline gives CDR1 SGHAT, CDR2 FQNNGV. V was trimmed by 2 bases and J by 3 bases, leaving 5 bases between them.

This clone has a single count. V and J are TRBV28 and TRBJ2-5, with D possibly TRBD2 on 6 matching bases. Germline CDR1 reads MDHEN; CDR2 reads SYDVKM. V was trimmed by 4 bases and J by 2 bases, leaving 8 bases between them. The CDR3 sequence is 13 residues long. CDR3 loop: CASSSSAQETQYF. The CDR3 region has the DNA TGTGCCAGCAGTTCTAGCGCTCAAGAGACCCAGTACTTC.